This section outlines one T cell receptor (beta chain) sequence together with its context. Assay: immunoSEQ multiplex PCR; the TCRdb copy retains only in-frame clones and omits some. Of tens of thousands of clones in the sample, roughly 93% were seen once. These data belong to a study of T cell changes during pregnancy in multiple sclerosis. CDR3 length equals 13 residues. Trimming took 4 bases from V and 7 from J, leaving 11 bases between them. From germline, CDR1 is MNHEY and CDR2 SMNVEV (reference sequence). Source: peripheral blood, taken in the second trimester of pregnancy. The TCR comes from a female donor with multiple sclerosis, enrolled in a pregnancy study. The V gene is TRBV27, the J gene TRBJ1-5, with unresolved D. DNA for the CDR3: TGTGCCAGCAGTTCAGAGGGAGGGCAGCCCCAGCATTTT. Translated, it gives CASSSEGGQPQHF.